The 17 T cell receptor beta chains listed next were all sequenced from one sample in a study of T cell repertoires in cytomegalovirus infection. TCRdb used MiXCR to reprocess the reads, holding one entry per CDR3 protein. The table has roughly 760,000 distinct CDR3 sequences, under 40% seen once; the top ten hold around 3%. The material sequenced was PBMCs. These TCRs come from a human donor in good health (CMV status not recorded). Some clones in this sample may be carry-over from other donors' samples.

The table lists this clonotype with many counts. This chain links TRBV7-8 with TRBJ1-2; D remains unclear. Trimming pared 2 bases from V and 6 bases from J, leaving 13 bases between. The CDR3 covers 14 residues. Looked up from germline, CDR1 is SGHVS and CDR2 is FQNEAQ. The CDR3 is CASSLNARIDGYTF. The CDR3 DNA follows: TGTGCCAGCAGCTTAAATGCGAGGATCGATGGCTACACCTTC.

The chain employs TRBV2 and TRBJ2-5, with 7 positions matching TRBD2. The trim removed 7 bases at V and 5 bases at J, leaving 13 bases unmatched. Germline assignment: CDR1 SNHLY and CDR2 FYNNEI. CDR3 length: 15 residues. The CDR3 is CASTPRGTIDETQYF. CDR3 in DNA: TGTGCCAGCACCCCCCGAGGGACTATCGACGAGACCCAGTACTTC.

This clonotype was observed a few times. The chain employs TRBV9 and TRBJ2-5, with 10 bases lining up with TRBD1. Per germline, CDR1 SGDLS and CDR2 YYNGEE. The CDR3 has 16 residues. V trimming: 0 bases; J trimming: 4 bases; junction bases outside the gene matches: 6. CDR3 DNA: TGTGCCAGCAGCGTAGTCGGGACAGGGGTTGGAGAGACCCAGTACTTC. Translating it yields CASSVVGTGVGETQYF.

The chain links TRBV27 to TRBJ2-1, with 7 nucleotides matching TRBD2. Germline CDR1 and CDR2: MNHEY and SMNVEV (reference sequence). J gave up 0 bases and V 0 bases, and 11 bases lay outside the gene matches. The CDR3 is 19 residues long. The CDR3 coding sequence is TGTGCCAGCAGTTTATCGAAAGGGGTGGGCGGGAGCTCCTACAATGAGCAGTTCTTC. It codes for CASSLSKGVGGSSYNEQFF.

CDR3 region: CASRLPADSGNTIYF. CDR3 DNA sequence: TGTGCCAGCAGATTACCGGCGGACTCTGGAAACACCATATATTTT. The V and J genes are TRBV7-4 and TRBJ1-3; D remains unclear. Germline V lookup: CDR1 SGHVT, CDR2 SQSDAQ. This CDR3 comprises 15 residues. The ends were cut back, 6 bases at V and 0 bases at J, with 12 bases in the middle.

This chain uses TRBV15 with TRBJ2-3; D remains ambiguous. CDR1 is LNHNV and CDR2 is YYDKDF in the germline V gene (reference sequence). This CDR3 contains 14 residues. V was shortened by 1 base and J by 6 bases, with 11 bases between the two germline ends. The CDR3, as DNA: TGTGCCACCAGCAGAGCCGGGCTTTTGGATACGCAGTATTTT. This encodes CATSRAGLLDTQYF.

The chain has TRBV12-3 or TRBV12-4 and TRBJ2-3; 7 bases are a match to TRBD1. The V and J ends lost 4 bases and 4 bases, in that order; junction bases with no gene match: 8. This CDR3 spans 15 amino acids. CDR3 sequence reads: CASSYNRGAADTQYF. Written as DNA, the CDR3 is TGTGCCAGCAGTTACAACAGGGGCGCGGCAGATACGCAGTATTTT.

This clonotype has just a few counts. V gene TRBV24-1 combines with J gene TRBJ2-5, with TRBD1 identical over 12 bases. The CDR3 covers 17 residues. Germline CDR1 reads KGHDR; CDR2 reads SFDVKD. The V segment lost 3 bases and the J segment 5 bases; nucleotides outside the gene matches: 9. The CDR3 spells CATSDLRDRGHGETQYF. The DNA for the CDR3 is TGTGCCACCAGTGATCTCCGGGACAGGGGGCACGGGGAGACCCAGTACTTC.

The chain carries TRBV6-1 and TRBJ2-5; D is undetermined. There are 13 residues in the CDR3. The ends were cut back, 0 bases at V and 4 bases at J, with 6 bases in the middle. Germline assignment: CDR1 MNHNS and CDR2 SASEGT. CDR3 DNA: TGTGCCAGCAGTGAAGCGCTTCGAGAGACCCAGTACTTC. Its translation is CASSEALRETQYF.

This clonotype has a handful of counts. The V and J genes are TRBV28 and TRBJ1-5; a possible D gene is TRBD1 (5 bases). V gave up 7 bases and J gave up 3 bases, with 22 bases separating them. The CDR3 contains 17 residues. Germline values: CDR1 MDHEN, CDR2 SYDVKM. CDR3 bases: TGTGCCAGCACCCCCACGCCTCGGGGCCCCTTCAATCAGCCCCAGCATTTT. Translated: CASTPTPRGPFNQPQHF.

The chain has TRBV28 and TRBJ1-1; D might be TRBD1 (5 bases). CDR3 length equals 17 residues. V was cut by 5 bases and J by 1 base, with 20 bases left in between. Per the germline V gene, CDR1 is MDHEN and CDR2 is SYDVKM. The CDR3 protein is CASSPHEWRQKNTEAFF. CDR3 DNA sequence: TGTGCCAGCAGTCCCCACGAGTGGAGACAGAAGAACACTGAAGCTTTCTTT.

This clonotype was observed at least ten times. The chain joins TRBV7-6 to TRBJ2-1, with 7 bases lining up with TRBD1. Trimming removed 4 bases from V and 4 bases from J; junction bases left unmatched: 10. The CDR3 sequence is 16 residues long. Germline lookup yields CDR1 SGHVS and CDR2 FNYEAQ. The CDR3, as DNA: TGTGCCAGCAGCTCAGCTTCCGGGACAGTATACAATGAGCAGTTCTTC. This translates into CASSSASGTVYNEQFF.

The chain has TRBV18 and TRBJ2-1; D is unresolved. The V end lost 2 bases, the J end lost 5 bases, and 7 bases lay between the germline ends. There are 13 residues in the CDR3. CDR1 is KGHSH and CDR2 is LQKENI in the germline V gene. In DNA, the CDR3 is TGTGCCAGCTCACCATCGATGGACAATGAGCAGTTCTTC. It codes for CASSPSMDNEQFF.

This clonotype was recorded at least ten times. J is TRBJ1-5 and V is TRBV27; TRBD1 matches at 8 bases. The CDR3 runs 18 residues. Germline CDR1 is MNHEY and CDR2 is SMNVEV (reference sequence). With 7 bases clipped from V and 0 bases from J, the junction kept 14 bases outside the gene matches. The CDR3, as DNA: TGTGCCAGCAACACGGGACAGGTCGGGGAATATAGCAATCAGCCCCAGCATTTT. This gives the protein CASNTGQVGEYSNQPQHF.

The CDR3 DNA reads TGTGCCAGCAGCTCGGGGGGACCAAGGCCGACCCAGTACTTC. Protein: CASSSGGPRPTQYF. The chain uses TRBV7-2 and TRBJ2-5; 7 bases are shared with TRBD2. With 4 bases clipped from V and 7 bases from J, the junction kept 9 bases outside the gene matches. The CDR3 loop spans 14 amino acids. CDR1 is SGHTA, CDR2 FQGNSA, per germline.

The chain joins TRBV5-1 to TRBJ1-1, with D possibly matching TRBD1 (5 bases). Trimming pared 3 bases from V and 8 bases from J, leaving 11 bases between. The CDR3 is 12 residues long. Germline V CDR1 and CDR2: SGHRS, YFSETQ. The CDR3 sequence is CASSSIDSEAFF. CDR3 DNA: TGCGCCAGCAGCTCCATCGACAGCGAAGCTTTCTTT.

This clonotype was picked up a small number of times. This chain links TRBV19 with TRBJ2-3; D remains unclear. CDR1 LNHDA and CDR2 SQIVND come from the germline V gene (reference sequence). This CDR3 has 13 residues. V was trimmed by 1 base and J by 5 bases, leaving 7 bases between them. DNA for the CDR3: TGTGCCAGTAGTATAGGGGGTGGAGATACGCAGTATTTT. Its translation: CASSIGGGDTQYF.